These T cell receptor beta chains were read from a single sample in a study of cytomegalovirus exposure and HLA in healthy donors. Produced via immunoSEQ multiplex PCR; TCRdb's table is partial and in-frame only. The sample holds roughly 180,000 clones, about four fifths seen once. Sequenced material: PBMCs. The origin of the receptors is a male donor in good health and CMV-seronegative. The CDR3 runs from the conserved cysteine through the conserved F or W. A D gene is named only where the DNA matches it firmly. Clone size is given for some rows only: seen once, a few or many times, or a class if the clone is expanded.

d_gene,v_gene,j_gene,abundance,CDR3aa,CDR3nt
.,TRBV6-5,TRBJ2-1,.,CASSGGASAVGEQFF,TGTGCCAGCAGTGGCGGGGCTAGCGCGGTGGGTGAGCAGTTCTTC
TRBD1,TRBV19,TRBJ1-5,few,CASGTGHQPQHF,TGTGCCAGCGGGACAGGGCACCAGCCCCAGCATTTT
TRBD1,TRBV9,TRBJ1-1,.,CASSRWTGDTEAFF,TGTGCCAGCAGCCGCTGGACAGGGGACACTGAAGCTTTCTTT
.,TRBV15,TRBJ1-3,.,CATSSTWSSGNTIYF,TGTGCCACCAGCAGTACCTGGAGCTCTGGAAACACCATATATTTT
.,TRBV6-1,TRBJ1-2,once,CASSEEMNRLTTGYGYTF,TGTGCCAGCAGTGAAGAAATGAATCGATTGACGACGGGCTATGGCTACACCTTC
TRBD2,TRBV29-1,TRBJ2-3,.,CSVQRELTDTQYF,TGCAGCGTACAGCGGGAGCTCACAGATACGCAGTATTTT
TRBD1,TRBV7-9,TRBJ1-4,.,CASSLMTGYEKLFF,TGTGCCAGCAGCTTAATGACAGGGTATGAAAAACTGTTTTTT
TRBD1,TRBV28,TRBJ2-7,.,CASSHRQGSYEQYF,TGTGCCAGCAGTCACCGACAGGGCTCCTACGAGCAGTACTTC
TRBD1,TRBV6-5,TRBJ2-2,.,CASTHGRGRWELFF,TGTGCCAGCACCCACGGAAGGGGGCGATGGGAGCTGTTTTTT
.,TRBV19,TRBJ1-5,few,CASRSPTRFSNQPQHF,TGTGCCAGTAGAAGCCCGACGAGGTTCAGCAATCAGCCCCAGCATTTT
.,TRBV4-1,TRBJ1-2,.,CASSQGRVLYGYTF,TGCGCCAGCAGCCAAGGGAGAGTCCTCTATGGCTACACCTTC
.,TRBV9,TRBJ1-1,.,CASSVGGHNEAFF,TGTGCCAGCAGCGTAGGGGGGCACAATGAAGCTTTCTTT
.,TRBV28,TRBJ2-6,.,CASSGAGANVLTF,TGTGCCTCCTCGGGAGCTGGGGCCAACGTCCTGACTTTC
.,TRBV6-5,TRBJ2-2,.,CASSYSYGEGAGELFF,TGTGCCAGCAGTTACTCGTATGGAGAGGGGGCCGGGGAGCTGTTTTTT
.,TRBV7-9,TRBJ2-4,.,CASAAGGGIQYF,TGTGCCAGCGCCGCAGGGGGAGGCATTCAGTACTTC
TRBD1,TRBV7-2,TRBJ2-7,.,CASRLGQAGEQYF,TGTGCCAGCAGATTGGGACAGGCGGGCGAGCAGTACTTC
.,TRBV6-5,TRBJ2-1,.,CASSYGAPSSYNEQFF,TGTGCCAGCAGTTACGGCGCGCCTAGCTCCTACAATGAGCAGTTCTTC
TRBD1,TRBV6-1,TRBJ2-7,.,CASSPGTANYEQYF,TGTGCCAGCAGTCCCGGGACAGCCAACTACGAGCAGTACTTC
.,TRBV19,TRBJ2-7,.,CASSILAGGSYEQYF,TGTGCCAGTAGTATCTTAGCCGGAGGTTCCTACGAGCAGTACTTC
.,TRBV14,TRBJ2-7,.,CASSPTGYYEQYF,TGTGCCAGCAGCCCCACAGGTTACTACGAGCAGTACTTC
TRBD2,TRBV30,TRBJ2-1,.,CAWNTGTTYNEQFF,TGTGCCTGGAACACCGGGACTACCTACAATGAGCAGTTCTTC
.,TRBV9,TRBJ1-2,.,CASSAAGVTNYGYTF,TGTGCCAGCAGCGCCGCAGGGGTTACAAACTATGGCTACACCTTC
.,TRBV5-8,TRBJ1-5,.,CASAPRDQPQHF,TGTGCCAGCGCCCCCCGGGATCAGCCCCAGCATTTT
.,TRBV6-1,TRBJ1-1,.,CASRQNTEAFF,TGTGCCAGCAGACAGAACACTGAAGCTTTCTTT
TRBD2,TRBV19,TRBJ2-3,.,CASSIRAGGELYASTDTQYF,TGTGCCAGTAGTATTCGGGCGGGGGGCGAGCTCTATGCTAGCACAGATACGCAGTATTTT
.,TRBV7-9,TRBJ2-7,few,CASSYDRFAYEQYF,TGTGCCAGCAGCTATGACAGGTTTGCCTACGAGCAGTACTTC
.,TRBV19,TRBJ1-4,.,CASRLRDISTNEKLFF,TGTGCCAGTAGGCTAAGGGACATCTCAACTAATGAAAAACTGTTTTTT
.,TRBV27,TRBJ1-3,.,CASSLRWQGYSGNTIYF,TGTGCCAGCAGTTTACGCTGGCAGGGATACTCTGGAAACACCATATATTTT
.,TRBV11-3,TRBJ1-1,.,CASSFSGRNTEAFF,TGTGCCAGCAGCTTTAGTGGTAGGAACACTGAAGCTTTCTTT
.,TRBV7-2,TRBJ2-7,.,CASSFAAGTLF,.
.,TRBV10-2,TRBJ1-5,.,CASSVSRGSSNQPQHF,TGCGCCAGCAGTGTCTCCAGGGGCTCTAGCAATCAGCCCCAGCATTTT
TRBD1,TRBV4-1,TRBJ1-2,.,CASSPPGQGANYGYTF,TGCGCCAGCAGCCCCCCGGGACAGGGGGCTAACTATGGCTACACCTTC
.,TRBV28,TRBJ2-1,.,CASSYGVVVNEQFF,TGTGCCAGCAGTTATGGAGTAGTCGTCAATGAGCAGTTCTTC
.,TRBV5-1,TRBJ2-5,few,CASSLGRAAGETQYF,TGCGCCAGCAGCTTGGGCAGGGCAGCGGGAGAGACCCAGTACTTC
TRBD2,TRBV6-4,TRBJ2-3,many,CASSDSTSGGTDTQYF,TGTGCCAGCAGTGACTCGACTAGCGGGGGCACAGATACGCAGTATTTT
.,TRBV9,TRBJ2-3,.,CASSPADTQYF,TGTGCCAGCAGCCCCGCAGATACGCAGTATTTT
TRBD2,TRBV5-4,TRBJ2-7,.,CASSRSGSGNYEQYF,TGTGCCAGCAGCAGGTCCGGGAGCGGGAACTACGAGCAGTACTTC
.,TRBV9,TRBJ1-3,.,CASSERSGTSGNTIYF,TGTGCCAGCAGCGAACGCTCCGGGACATCTGGAAACACCATATATTTT
TRBD2,TRBV30,TRBJ2-3,.,CAWWGGASTDTQYF,TGTGCCTGGTGGGGGGGAGCTAGCACAGATACGCAGTATTTT
.,TRBV30,TRBJ2-1,.,CAWSIGLTEQFF,TGTGCCTGGAGTATAGGACTCACTGAGCAGTTCTTC
.,TRBV5-1,TRBJ2-7,few,CASSLNQGFSYEQYF,TGCGCCAGCAGCTTGAATCAGGGGTTCTCCTACGAGCAGTACTTC
TRBD2,TRBV14,TRBJ2-1,few,CASSQERAGGGYNEQFF,TGTGCCAGCAGCCAAGAAAGAGCCGGGGGAGGGTACAATGAGCAGTTCTTC
TRBD2,TRBV5-1,TRBJ2-1,.,CASKAGFYNEQFF,TGCGCCAGCAAAGCGGGATTCTACAATGAGCAGTTCTTC
TRBD1,TRBV19,TRBJ2-3,few,CASSIAFDRGPDTQYF,TGTGCCAGTAGTATAGCTTTCGACAGGGGGCCAGATACGCAGTATTTT
.,TRBV7-2,TRBJ1-5,.,CASSQTPPGLNQPQHF,TGTGCCAGCAGCCAGACACCCCCTGGGCTCAATCAGCCCCAGCATTTT
.,TRBV6-6,TRBJ2-7,.,CASSYSLAYEQYF,TGTGCCAGCAGTTACTCTCTAGCCTACGAGCAGTACTTC
.,TRBV28,TRBJ2-7,.,CASSLLTYEQYF,TGTGCCAGCAGTTTGTTAACCTACGAGCAGTACTTC
.,TRBV9,TRBJ2-1,.,CASSVGTYNEQFF,TGTGCCAGCAGCGTAGGTACTTACAATGAGCAGTTCTTC
TRBD1,TRBV5-1,TRBJ2-3,few,CASSPGTGYPDTQYF,TGCGCCAGCAGCCCGGGGACAGGGTACCCAGATACGCAGTATTTT
TRBD1,TRBV6-1,TRBJ2-1,.,CASSVPEGTGGSYVNEQFF,TGTGCCAGCAGTGTCCCCGAGGGCACAGGGGGCTCGTACGTCAATGAGCAGTTCTTC
TRBD1,TRBV10-1,TRBJ1-3,.,CASSEFPNRGKCGNTIYF,TGCGCCAGCAGTGAGTTCCCCAACAGGGGGAAGTGCGGAAACACCATATATTTT
.,TRBV29-1,TRBJ1-2,.,CSVEQGNYGYTF,TGCAGCGTTGAACAGGGGAACTATGGCTACACCTTC
.,TRBV9,TRBJ1-5,.,CASSVGDSNQPQHF,TGTGCCAGCAGCGTCGGAGATAGCAATCAGCCCCAGCATTTT
TRBD1,TRBV6-6,TRBJ1-1,.,CASSTPGQRLTEAFF,TGTGCCAGCAGTACCCCGGGACAGCGACTCACTGAAGCTTTCTTT